This passage covers 27 T cell receptor beta chains from one sample sequenced in a study of T cell responses to AZD1222 COVID-19 vaccine. Method: immunoSEQ multiplex PCR; TCRdb's copy keeps in-frame clones and lacks some. The sample contains 85,000 to 95,000 clones, roughly 90% of which appear only once. Sequencing was performed on peripheral blood, taken on day 0 of AZD1222 vaccination. The receptor set was obtained from an adult in good health.

As DNA, the CDR3 is TGTGCCAGCAGCCCCGTAGGGACAGTTAACTATGGCTACACCTTC. It yields the protein CASSPVGTVNYGYTF. This rearrangement joins TRBV7-2 to TRBJ1-2; 7 nucleotides align to TRBD1. Germline V gene data show CDR1 as SGHTA and CDR2 as FQGNSA. The CDR3 has 15 residues. The trim removed 5 bases at V and 1 base at J, leaving 7 bases unmatched.

The chain joins TRBV29-1 to TRBJ1-1; 8 nucleotides match TRBD1. The CDR3 is 14 amino acids. The V and J ends lost 4 bases and 0 bases, in that order; junction bases with no gene match: 4. Germline CDR1 and CDR2: SQVTM and ANQGSEA. CDR3 sequence (DNA): TGCAGCGTTGCTAACAGGGGGGTGAACACTGAAGCTTTCTTT. Its translation: CSVANRGVNTEAFF.

The table lists this clone with a count of one. The genes are TRBV7-2 and TRBJ1-3; no clear D gene. This CDR3 region has 14 residues. Trimming took 4 bases from V and 0 from J, leaving 7 bases between them. The germline V gene has CDR1 SGHTA and CDR2 FQGNSA. CDR3 nucleotides: TGTGCCAGCAGCTCCGGATTCTCTGGAAACACCATATATTTT. Protein: CASSSGFSGNTIYF. The entire variable domain, with the rest obtained from reference TRBV7-2 and TRBJ1-3, is as follows: GAGVSQSPSNKVTEKGKDVELRCDPISGHTALYWYRQSLGQGLEFLIYFQGNSAPDKSGLPSDRFSAERTGGSVSTLTIQRTQQEDSAVYLCASSSGFSGNTIYFGEGSWLTVV.

This chain connects TRBV7-3 to TRBJ1-1; the D gene is possibly TRBD1 (5 bases). The germline gives CDR1 SGHTA, CDR2 FQGTGA. There are 13 residues in the CDR3. Between the trimmed V and J ends, which lost 5 bases and 7 bases, there was a span of 14 bases. The CDR3 sequence: CASSPRDGLEAFF. CDR3 coding DNA: TGTGCCAGCAGCCCACGGGACGGGCTTGAAGCTTTCTTT.

J is TRBJ1-2 and V is TRBV3-1 (or the pseudogene TRBV3-2); a weak D match, TRBD1 (5 bases). CDR1 is LGHDT, CDR2 YNNKEL, per germline (reference sequence). V lost 4 bases and J 8 bases, leaving 14 bases between the germline ends. CDR3 length: 13 residues. The CDR3 here is CASSPARGLGYTF. The CDR3 nucleotides read TGTGCCAGCAGCCCAGCGAGGGGCTTGGGCTACACCTTC.

The chain employs TRBV6-5 and TRBJ1-5; no reliable D call. Germline V gene lookup returns CDR1 MNHEY and CDR2 SVGAGI. This CDR3 region has 14 residues. The V end was cut by 5 bases, the J end by 4 bases, with 12 bases between. The CDR3: CASSLDLGNQPQHF. In nucleotides, the CDR3 is TGTGCCAGCAGTCTGGACTTGGGGAATCAGCCCCAGCATTTT.

The V gene is TRBV6-5, the J gene TRBJ1-6; D ambiguous. Germline V gene sequence: CDR1 MNHEY, CDR2 SVGAGI. Trimming pared 5 bases from V and 7 bases from J, leaving 15 bases between. This CDR3 is 15 amino acids long. The CDR3 is CASSPPGSGNSPLHF. Here the CDR3 DNA reads TGTGCCAGCAGTCCCCCCGGGTCCGGAAATTCACCCCTCCACTTT.

The gene calls are TRBV7-8 and TRBJ2-3; no firm D call. Trimming took off 7 bases at V and 5 bases at J, with 13 bases between the two ends. Germline V gene sequence: CDR1 SGHVS, CDR2 FQNEAQ. CDR3 length: 13 amino acids. CDR3 region: CASTYSLLDTQYF. In nucleotides, the CDR3 is TGTGCCAGCACCTACTCACTTCTAGATACGCAGTATTTT.

The gene calls are TRBV11-2 and TRBJ1-2; D perhaps matches TRBD1 (5 bases). CDR3 length: 15 residues. Germline loops: CDR1 SGHAT, CDR2 FQNNGV. Trimming removed 2 bases from V and 2 bases from J, with 12 bases in between. CDR3 in DNA: TGTGCCAGCAGCTTATCGCAGGGTGGGAACTATGGCTACACCTTC. It is translated as CASSLSQGGNYGYTF.

This clone has just a few counts. The V and J genes are TRBV25-1 and TRBJ1-1; D uncertain. CDR3 size: 14 residues. Per germline, CDR1 MGHDK and CDR2 SYGVNS. Trimming stripped 3 bases from V and 7 bases from J, with 15 bases between. The CDR3 sequence is CASSESGFLGEAFF. The CDR3 DNA follows: TGTGCCAGCAGTGAGTCGGGGTTTCTAGGTGAAGCTTTCTTT.

The rearrangement uses TRBV15 and TRBJ2-7; maybe TRBD1 (7 bases). The CDR3 extends over 18 amino acids. V shed 2 bases and J shed 4 bases, with 24 bases lying between them. Germline V lookup: CDR1 LNHNV, CDR2 YYDKDF (reference sequence). The CDR3 DNA is TGTGCCACCAGCAGATGGCCGTTAGGGGGCGGGGTTGAGTACGAGCAGTACTTC. Its protein is CATSRWPLGGGVEYEQYF.

CDR3 DNA sequence: TGTGCCAGCAGCTTAGTAGACAGGACCTACGAGCAGTACTTC. Protein product: CASSLVDRTYEQYF. The chain couples TRBV7-2 to TRBJ2-7; tentative D call: TRBD1 (6 bases). CDR1 is SGHTA and CDR2 is FQGNSA in the germline V gene. Trimming took 1 base from V and 2 from J, leaving 9 bases between them. The CDR3 totals 14 residues.

This clone was found a few times. The chain combines TRBV27 with TRBJ1-5; D is possibly TRBD1 (6 bases). Germline V gives CDR1 MNHEY, CDR2 SMNVEV (reference sequence). The CDR3 is made up of 16 amino acids. Trimming stripped 5 bases from V and 1 base from J, with 15 bases between. CDR3 nucleotides: TGTGCCAGCAGTCCAGGGGTACCGCGGAGCAATCAGCCCCAGCATTTT. Translated, it gives CASSPGVPRSNQPQHF.

The rearrangement uses TRBV5-6 and TRBJ2-6, with a tentative D call TRBD1 (5 bases). Trimming stripped 0 bases from V and 1 base from J, with 8 bases between. The CDR3 length is 16 residues. Germline V CDR1 and CDR2: SGHDT, YYEEEE. CDR3 sequence (DNA): TGTGCCAGCAGCTTGGTTCAGGGATCTGGGGCCAACGTCCTGACTTTC. Translated: CASSLVQGSGANVLTF. Drawing the rest from reference TRBV5-6 and TRBJ2-6, the complete variable domain is DAGVTQSPTHLIKTRGQQVTLRCSPKSGHDTVSWYQQALGQGPQFIFQYYEEEERQRGNFPDRFSGHQFPNYSSELNVNALLLGDSALYLCASSLVQGSGANVLTFGAGSRLTVL.

The V call is TRBV11-1, the J call TRBJ2-1; 7 nucleotides match TRBD2. The germline gives CDR1 SGHAT, CDR2 FQDESV (reference sequence). Trimming cost V 8 bases and J 8 bases; bases outside gene matches: 12. The CDR3 totals 14 residues. CDR3 amino acids: CASLKGAGRHEQFF. The CDR3 DNA sequence: TGTGCCAGCCTGAAGGGAGCGGGGAGGCATGAGCAGTTCTTC. The full variable domain, rest sourced from reference TRBV11-1 and TRBJ2-1, is EAEVAQSPRYKITEKSQAVAFWCDPISGHATLYWYRQILGQGPELLVQFQDESVVDDSQLPKDRFSAERLKGVDSTLKIQPAELGDSAMYLCASLKGAGRHEQFFGPGTRLTVL.

The CDR3 protein is CASSYSGDGSYEQYF. CDR3 DNA: TGTGCCAGCAGTTATTCAGGCGACGGGTCCTACGAGCAGTACTTC. V usage is TRBV6-5 and J usage is TRBJ2-7; D unresolved. The CDR3 contains 15 residues. The ends were cut back, 3 bases at V and 1 base at J, with 13 bases in the middle. Germline CDR1 and CDR2: MNHEY and SVGAGI.

The chain couples TRBV9 to TRBJ1-4, with D perhaps matching TRBD1 (5 bases). The CDR3 contains 15 residues. CDR1 and CDR2 from the germline V gene are SGDLS and YYNGEE. V was clipped by 1 base and J by 4 bases, with 11 bases between them. Here the CDR3 reads CASSVRDGLNEKLFF. The CDR3 DNA follows: TGTGCCAGCAGCGTAAGGGACGGCCTTAATGAAAAACTGTTTTTT.

This rearrangement joins TRBV4-1 to TRBJ1-4, with D hard to call. This CDR3 is 16 amino acids long. V shed 1 base and J shed 7 bases, with 16 bases lying between them. Germline CDR1 and CDR2: MGHRA and YSYEKL. This CDR3 is CASSQVSRVSGEKLFF. Here the CDR3 DNA reads TGCGCCAGCAGCCAAGTCTCTAGGGTTTCGGGTGAAAAACTGTTTTTT.

This chain joins TRBV7-9 and TRBJ2-1; D is unresolved. The CDR3 runs to 16 residues. Trimming took off 8 bases at V and 6 bases at J, with 23 bases between the two ends. From germline, CDR1 is SEHNR and CDR2 FQNEAQ (reference sequence). The CDR3 DNA reads as TGTGCCAGCCGCCCCGCCCATTCTTACCGAATCAATGAGCAGTTCTTC. Amino acid sequence: CASRPAHSYRINEQFF.

The chain recombines TRBV6-6 with TRBJ1-5, with D perhaps TRBD1 (5 bases). Germline V gene lookup returns CDR1 MNHNY and CDR2 SVGAGI (reference sequence). With 6 bases removed from V and 2 bases from J, the gap between germline ends came to 5 bases. The CDR3 spans 12 residues. The CDR3, as DNA: TGTGCCAGCAGGGGGGGCAATCAGCCCCAGCATTTT. Translating gives CASRGGNQPQHF.

The chain carries TRBV2 and TRBJ2-3; D might be TRBD1 (6 bases). There are 15 residues in the CDR3. V was clipped by 2 bases and J by 3 bases, with 12 bases between them. CDR1 and CDR2 (germline): SNHLY, FYNNEI. The DNA for the CDR3 is TGTGCCAGCAGTGAACTTGGGGGCGCAACAGATACGCAGTATTTT. Protein product: CASSELGGATDTQYF.

The chain carries TRBV9 and TRBJ2-1; TRBD1 or TRBD2 may be the D gene (5 bases each). Germline V CDR1 and CDR2: SGDLS, YYNGEE. Deletions cut 1 base from V and 12 bases from J, with 14 bases between. This CDR3 region has 13 residues. CDR3 nucleotide sequence: TGTGCCAGCAGCGTAACCGGGACCCGAGGGCAGTTCTTC. Its protein product is CASSVTGTRGQFF. Supplemented by reference TRBV9 and TRBJ2-1, the full variable domain reads DSGVTQTPKHLITATGQRVTLRCSPRSGDLSVYWYQQSLDQGLQFLIQYYNGEERAKGNILERFSAQQFPDLHSELNLSSLELGDSALYFCASSVTGTRGQFFGPGTRLTVL.

This chain uses TRBV21-1 with TRBJ1-1. TRBV21-1 is a listed pseudogene. This CDR3 is built from 14 residues. The CDR3 DNA reads as TGTGCCAGCAGCAAAACGGAGGGATGCAGAGGGGCTTTCTTT. It is translated as CASSKTEGCRGAFF.

The genes are TRBV9 and TRBJ1-1; perhaps TRBD1 as D (5 bases). The CDR3 runs to 15 residues. V dropped 0 bases and J dropped 3 bases, with 12 bases sitting between them. Germline V lookup: CDR1 SGDLS, CDR2 YYNGEE. CDR3 protein: CASSVVRGGYTEAFF. CDR3 nucleotide sequence: TGTGCCAGCAGCGTAGTAAGGGGAGGGTACACTGAAGCTTTCTTT.

The rearrangement uses TRBV13 and TRBJ1-2; possibly TRBD1 for D (6 bases). Germline lookup yields CDR1 PRHDT and CDR2 FYEKMQ (reference sequence). This CDR3 spans 15 amino acids. V was clipped by 3 bases and J by 4 bases, with 15 bases between them. In DNA form, the CDR3 reads TGTGCCAGCAGCTTTGGGCCAGGGGAGGGCTATGGCTACACCTTC. Translated, it gives CASSFGPGEGYGYTF.

The chain combines TRBV7-9 with TRBJ1-2, with D maybe TRBD1 (5 bases). Trimming took off 0 bases at V and 8 bases at J, with 10 bases between the two ends. The germline V gene has CDR1 SEHNR and CDR2 FQNEAQ (reference sequence). The CDR3 runs to 13 residues. CDR3 DNA sequence: TGTGCCAGCAGCTTAGCAGGGGTCTACGGCTACACCTTC. Translation gives CASSLAGVYGYTF.

CDR3 DNA: TGTGCCAGCAGTCAGTCAGCGGGGGGAGGGCATGAGCAGTTCTTC. Its protein product is CASSQSAGGGHEQFF. The chain carries TRBV2 and TRBJ2-1; 9 bases are shared with TRBD2. From germline, CDR1 is SNHLY and CDR2 FYNNEI. The length of the CDR3 is 15 residues. The ends lost 5 bases at V and 8 bases at J; junction bases unmatched: 10.